The sequence of this TCR beta chain was determined in a study of blood T cell repertoires in COVID-19. Overall study: Specimens from acute and convalescent COVID-19 originated in the United States, Italy and Spain. PBMCs, B-cell-depleted T cells, or T cells were the source of the cDNA or gDNA that made up the material.

Assay: immunoSEQ multiplex PCR; the TCRdb copy retains only in-frame clones and omits some. This repertoire shows 150,000 to 200,000 clones, 82% found once; its top ten account for 8.4%. The CDR3 extends over 14 amino acids. Germline CDR1 LGHDT, CDR2 YNNKEL (reference sequence). V lost 4 bases, J lost 10 bases, and 14 bases lay in between. This clone was recorded a few times. V and J are TRBV3-1 (or the pseudogene TRBV3-2) and TRBJ1-6; D is unresolved. The TCR was taken from a woman aged 70-85 years with acute or convalescent COVID-19. Material: peripheral blood. CDR3 coding DNA: TGTGCCAGCAGCCTTAGCTATCCGGAGTCACCCCTCCACTTT. As protein: CASSLSYPESPLHF.